Shown below are 24 T cell receptor beta chains from a single sample sequenced in a study of cytomegalovirus exposure and HLA in healthy donors. The PCR contained 60 Vbeta and 13 Jbeta primers. TCRdb's copy holds only in-frame clones and misses some; the assay was immunoSEQ multiplex PCR. The profile covers 200,000 to 250,000 clones, with 75% to 85% appearing a single time and 2.5% to 3.5% taken by the ten largest. Sequencing was done on a sample of PBMCs. The receptors were gathered from a woman in her thirties or forties in good health and CMV-seronegative.

The rearrangement uses TRBV27 and TRBJ1-2, with 8 bases fitting TRBD1. There are 15 residues in the CDR3. The V and J ends lost 5 bases and 8 bases, in that order; junction bases with no gene match: 13. CDR1 and CDR2 (germline): MNHEY, SMNVEV (reference sequence). The DNA for the CDR3 is TGTGCCAGCAGTAGATGGCAGGGGGCCGGGTGGGGCTACACCTTC. Its translation: CASSRWQGAGWGYTF.

CDR3 protein: CASSLADSFRDTQYF. CDR3 DNA: TGTGCCAGCAGCTTAGCCGACAGTTTCAGAGATACGCAGTATTTT. The gene calls are TRBV13 and TRBJ2-3; tentative D call: TRBD1 (5 bases). Looked up from germline, CDR1 is PRHDT and CDR2 is FYEKMQ (reference sequence). The CDR3 is 15 amino acids. V was shortened by 1 base and J by 5 bases, with 13 bases between the two germline ends.

Of note for this clone: A junction boundary mismatches the germline segment, possibly from a read error. This rearrangement joins TRBV18 to TRBJ2-3; weak D call: TRBD2 (6 bases). The CDR3 is 13 amino acids. CDR1 and CDR2 from the germline V gene are KGHSH and LQKENI. CDR3 DNA sequence: TGTGCCAGCTTACCACCGGGACTTCATACGCAGTATTTT. Translated, it gives CASLPPGLHTQYF. Variable domain in full (rest from reference TRBV18 and TRBJ2-3): NAGVMQNPRHLVRRRGQEARLRCSPMKGHSHVYWYRQLPEEGLKFMVYLQKENIIDESGMPKERFSAEFPKEGPSILRIQQVVRGDSAAYFCASLPPGLHTQYFGPGTRLTVL.

This clone was counted between two and nine times. The chain recombines TRBV5-1 with TRBJ2-1; D is perhaps TRBD2 (5 bases). The CDR3 runs 12 residues. CDR1 is SGHRS and CDR2 is YFSETQ in the germline V gene. The ends were cut back, 1 base at V and 7 bases at J, with 6 bases in the middle. Here the CDR3 DNA reads TGCGCCAGCAGCTTGACTAGAAATGAGCAGTTCTTC. This codes for CASSLTRNEQFF.

The chain couples TRBV7-3 to TRBJ2-2; tentatively, D is TRBD2 (5 bases). V was shortened by 2 bases and J by 5 bases, with 15 bases between the two germline ends. The length of the CDR3 is 16 residues. Germline V CDR1 and CDR2: SGHTA, FQGTGA. In DNA, the CDR3 is TGTGCCAGCAGCTTACAGTCCCTCACGGGGACCGGGGAGCTGTTTTTT. Residues: CASSLQSLTGTGELFF.

This clone is a singleton in its sample. This CDR3 is CASSLGLAGGRVQFF. The CDR3 region has the DNA TGTGCCAGCAGCTTGGGACTAGCGGGCGGACGGGTGCAGTTCTTC. The genes are TRBV5-4 and TRBJ2-1, with 10 bases identical to TRBD2. Germline values: CDR1 SGHNT, CDR2 YYREEE (reference sequence). After removal of 0 bases from V and 12 bases from J, the junction contained 9 bases not matched to a gene. This CDR3 comprises 15 residues.

This clone appeared a few times. The chain is built from TRBV5-4 and TRBJ2-7; possibly TRBD1 for D (6 bases). V was shortened by 6 bases and J by 2 bases, with 15 bases between the two germline ends. CDR1 is SGHNT and CDR2 is YYREEE in the germline V gene (reference sequence). This CDR3 is 14 amino acids long. The CDR3, as DNA: TGTGCCAGCAAAGTTCAGGGGAATACCTACGAGCAGTACTTC. Protein: CASKVQGNTYEQYF.

Comments on this clone: Other DNA sequences of this sample code for an identical CDR3. The J gene is TRBJ2-7, the V gene TRBV4-1; the D is unclear. The germline gives CDR1 MGHRA, CDR2 YSYEKL. V gave up 0 bases and J gave up 1 base, with 7 bases separating them. The CDR3 extends over 14 amino acids. The CDR3 nucleotides are TGCGCCAGCAGCCAAGAGGGCCAGTCCTACGAGCAGTACTTC. Its protein is CASSQEGQSYEQYF.

This clone appeared a few times. Other DNA sequences within the sample encode an identical CDR3. The chain uses TRBV7-9 and TRBJ2-3, with 7 bases that match TRBD2. V gave up 3 bases and J gave up 3 bases; unmatched junction bases: 0. This CDR3 has 13 amino acids. In germline, CDR1 is SEHNR, CDR2 FQNEAQ (reference sequence). CDR3 protein: CASSFSGTDTQYF. The CDR3 DNA sequence: TGTGCCAGCAGCTTTAGCGGGACAGATACGCAGTATTTT. The whole variable domain, remainder taken from reference TRBV7-9 and TRBJ2-3, is DTGVSQNPRHKITKRGQNVTFRCDPISEHNRLYWYRQTLGQGPEFLTYFQNEAQLEKSRLLSDRFSAERPKGSFSTLEIQRTEQGDSAMYLCASSFSGTDTQYFGPGTRLTVL.

The J gene is TRBJ1-1, the V gene TRBV27; TRBD1 might be the D (6 bases). The CDR3 length is 17 residues. Trimming took 6 bases from V and 2 from J, leaving 22 bases between them. CDR1 MNHEY and CDR2 SMNVEV come from the germline V gene (reference sequence). Written as DNA, the CDR3 is TGTGCCAGCAGCTCTCTCCTAACAGGGTTCTACAACACTGAAGCTTTCTTT. Residues: CASSSLLTGFYNTEAFF.

The chain links TRBV27 to TRBJ1-5, with TRBD1 identical over 10 bases. The germline V gene has CDR1 MNHEY and CDR2 SMNVEV (reference sequence). The CDR3 is 17 residues long. V trimming: 6 bases; J trimming: 0 bases; junction bases outside the gene matches: 8. The CDR3, as DNA: TGTGCCAGCAGGGGGGGGACAGGGGTTTTTAGCAATCAGCCCCAGCATTTT. It specifies CASRGGTGVFSNQPQHF.

This clone was counted only a few times. The chain joins TRBV2 to TRBJ1-5; D unresolved. Germline values: CDR1 SNHLY, CDR2 FYNNEI. Trimming removed 1 base at V and 3 bases at J, with 7 bases between. This CDR3 has 14 residues. CDR3 nucleotide sequence: TGTGCCAGCAGTGAAGTGTCCTTCAATCAGCCCCAGCATTTT. It encodes CASSEVSFNQPQHF.

This clone was detected only once. The J gene is TRBJ1-5, the V gene TRBV10-2, with 8 bases fitting TRBD1. V trimming: 6 bases; J trimming: 7 bases; junction bases outside the gene matches: 5. The length of the CDR3 is 13 residues. Germline V gene data show CDR1 as WSHSY and CDR2 as SAAADI. In DNA, the CDR3 is TGCGCCAGCAGACTCGACAGGGGCCAGCCCCAGCATTTT. Translation: CASRLDRGQPQHF.

This clone was picked up a small number of times. The chain employs TRBV5-5 and TRBJ2-7, with 13 bases that match TRBD2. V was clipped by 5 bases and J by 5 bases; unmatched bases: 10. Germline V gene data show CDR1 as SGHKS and CDR2 as YYEKEE (reference sequence). The CDR3 runs 16 residues. CDR3 amino acids: CASRSGTSGIPHEQYF. CDR3 nucleotides: TGTGCCAGCAGATCCGGGACTAGCGGGATTCCCCACGAGCAGTACTTC.

V and J are TRBV29-1 and TRBJ1-2; 7 bases match TRBD1. J was trimmed by 8 bases and V by 3 bases; bases with no gene match: 6. Germline loops: CDR1 SQVTM, CDR2 ANQGSEA. The CDR3 spans 12 residues. CDR3 protein: CSVESQGVGYTF. CDR3 DNA: TGCAGCGTTGAGTCCCAGGGGGTAGGCTACACCTTC.

This rearrangement joins TRBV30 to TRBJ2-7; D not certain. The CDR3 consists of 12 residues. Germline-derived CDR1 and CDR2 are GTSNPN and SVGIG (reference sequence). Trimming cost V 3 bases and J 8 bases, with 14 bases left between them. CDR3 nucleotide sequence: TGTGCCTGGAGCGGCAGGCCCGCGCAGCAGTACTTC. Protein: CAWSGRPAQQYF.

This chain uses TRBV5-1 with TRBJ2-5, with TRBD1 as a possible D gene (6 bases). The DNA end lines up better with TRBJ2-7; the J call may be wrong. The germline V gene has CDR1 SGHRS and CDR2 YFSETQ. The CDR3 contains 15 residues. In DNA, the CDR3 is TGCGCCAGCAGGGCGGGTCACAGGGATGGTGGCGAGCAGTACTTC. Translating gives CASRAGHRDGGEQYF.

This sequence joins TRBV29-1 and TRBJ1-2; 8 bases fit TRBD1. CDR1 SQVTM and CDR2 ANQGSEA come from the germline V gene. The CDR3 is 14 residues long. After removal of 0 bases from V and 5 bases from J, the junction contained 5 bases not matched to a gene. The CDR3: CSVEDPTGGYGYTF. The CDR3 DNA sequence: TGCAGCGTTGAAGATCCCACAGGGGGGTATGGCTACACCTTC. Full variable domain (rest looked up from reference TRBV29-1 and TRBJ1-2): SAVISQKPSRDICQRGTSLTIQCQVDSQVTMMFWYRQQPGQSLTLIATANQGSEATYESGFVIDKFPISRPNLTFSTLTVSNMSPEDSSIYLCSVEDPTGGYGYTFGSGTRLTVV.

J is TRBJ2-5 and V is TRBV5-1; maybe TRBD2 (6 bases). Per germline, CDR1 SGHRS and CDR2 YFSETQ. This CDR3 has 15 residues. Trimming pared 0 bases from V and 4 bases from J, leaving 13 bases between. The chain's CDR3 is CASSLGRERAETQYF. CDR3 nucleotides: TGCGCCAGCAGCTTGGGTCGGGAGAGGGCAGAGACCCAGTACTTC.

The V gene is TRBV2, the J gene TRBJ1-1; D unresolved. Trimming stripped 6 bases from V and 6 bases from J, with 8 bases between. This CDR3 comprises 11 residues. CDR1 and CDR2 (germline): SNHLY, FYNNEI. CDR3 protein: CASREQAEAFF. Written as DNA, the CDR3 is TGTGCCAGCAGAGAGCAGGCTGAAGCTTTCTTT.

J is TRBJ2-3 and V is TRBV9; TRBD2 matches at 10 bases. The germline V gene has CDR1 SGDLS and CDR2 YYNGEE. The length of the CDR3 is 17 residues. After removal of 4 bases from V and 4 bases from J, the junction contained 12 bases not matched to a gene. Written as DNA, the CDR3 is TGTGCCAGCAGCACCCGTTCTAGCGGGAGTTGGTCAGATACGCAGTATTTT. Protein sequence: CASSTRSSGSWSDTQYF.

The chain couples TRBV18 to TRBJ2-7, with 7 bases that match TRBD1. Germline V gives CDR1 KGHSH, CDR2 LQKENI. There are 15 residues in the CDR3. J lost 3 bases, V lost 3 bases, and 8 bases had no gene match. CDR3 bases: TGTGCCAGCTCACCGACCGGGACAGAGAACTACGAGCAGTACTTC. Protein: CASSPTGTENYEQYF. Filled out from reference TRBV18 and TRBJ2-7, the complete variable domain reads NAGVMQNPRHLVRRRGQEARLRCSPMKGHSHVYWYRQLPEEGLKFMVYLQKENIIDESGMPKERFSAEFPKEGPSILRIQQVVRGDSAAYFCASSPTGTENYEQYFGPGTRLTVT.

V and J are TRBV30 and TRBJ2-1; 10 bases agree with TRBD2. V lost 2 bases and J lost 6; bases outside the gene matches: 7. Germline V gene data show CDR1 as GTSNPN and CDR2 as SVGIG (reference sequence). This CDR3 is built from 15 residues. The CDR3 protein is CAWSLIAGGLNEQFF. The DNA of the CDR3 is TGTGCCTGGAGTTTGATAGCGGGAGGCCTCAATGAGCAGTTCTTC.

The chain couples TRBV5-1 to TRBJ2-2, with D perhaps matching TRBD1 (5 bases). This CDR3 has 15 residues. V was trimmed by 1 base and J by 6 bases, leaving 13 bases between them. Germline CDR1 SGHRS, CDR2 YFSETQ. The CDR3 region is CASSLFAGKAGELFF. DNA of the CDR3: TGCGCCAGCAGCTTGTTTGCAGGGAAGGCCGGGGAGCTGTTTTTT.